This T cell receptor beta chain was captured by sequencing in a study of T-cell memory formation after mild COVID-19 (dated by TCRdb to the early 2020s). Regarding the complete study: Most TCR sequence clusters were specific to one of the two donors. The cohort was made up of two young adult volunteers, one female and one male, who were previously healthy. T-cell clones expanding and contracting after mild COVID-19 in a couple of donors were tracked by longitudinal TCRalpha and TCRbeta repertoire sequencing. What the research found in general, with its limitations: From day 15 to 85, contracting clones showed balanced CD4/CD8 phenotypes, whereas a second wave of clones that expanded from day 15 to 37 leaned towards CD4+. The detection of some responding clones in pre-infection memory suggests that pre-existing cross-reactive memory T cells joined the SARS-CoV-2 response. The study covered only two mild cases, and larger cohorts including severe cases with pre-infection samples were considered necessary. SARS-CoV-2 specificity was not confirmed for the second-wave clones peaking on day 37. Contracting CD4+ clones appeared mostly in the CM and EM memory subsets, whereas CD8+ clones were enriched in EMRA.

Ficoll-Paque density gradient centrifugation was the method used to isolate PBMCs. CDR1 is given as SQVTM and CDR2 as ANQGSEA, both from the germline V gene. The CDR3 starts with the cysteine, ends with the phenylalanine, and has 15 residues. The entry retains the CDR3 DNA only, 45 bases that are in frame from base 1. The trim is 4 bases for V and 1 base for J, with a gap of 16 bases between the germline ends. This clonotype was picked up many times. No cognate antigen has been identified for it. Nothing much larger sits one base from this clone, and base qualities are not available. The run used an Illumina NovaSeq 6000. Using 5'RACE with constant-segment primers, TCRalpha and TCRbeta cDNA libraries were constructed, with sample barcodes and unique molecular identifiers added in the process. Trizol reagent was used to extract RNA from every sample. Libraries were amplified in two PCR steps, with a second sample barcode and Illumina TruSeq adapters added in the second step. Sequencing of the libraries was done on an Illumina NovaSeq, producing 2 x 150 bp paired-end reads. The study's processing was this. The reads were demultiplexed and collapsed into UMI-guided consensus sequences using migec v1.2.7. Using mixcr v2.1.11, the UMI consensuses were aligned to TRA and TRB V and J templates and assembled into clonotypes. Clonotypes were classified as expanded or contracted when called significant by both edgeR and NoisET, with noise models trained on biological replicates. For edgeR calls, the thresholds were a false discovery rate-adjusted p below 0.01 and a log2 fold-change of 1. As an exploratory analysis of dynamics, PCA with hierarchical clustering was applied to max-normalized trajectories of the 1000 most abundant clonotypes. Separately sequenced CD4+ and CD8+ repertoires were used to assign a CD4 or CD8 phenotype to each responding clone. The public reads were reanalyzed by TCRdb: fastp trimming at Q25, MiXCR alignment, in-frame beta chains only. Each CDR3 protein appears once, grouped with its most common genes and DNA. In this record, the V and J calls reflect TCRdb's handling and not the investigators' own analysis. The sample contains almost 45,000 distinct CDR3 sequences, roughly 6.6% of them found a single time. Together, the top ten hold 0.79% of the sample.

This TCR derives from an adult who had mild COVID-19 (a few samples of this study predate the infection). The sample titles of this study are shuffled in the database, so cell type and time point are left out. The receptor chain draws on TRBV29-1 and TRBJ1-2; the D gene cannot be resolved reliably. Input material: PBMCs or a T cell subset sorted from them (not recorded which). In nucleotides, the sequence is TGCAGCGTTGGGGATCGGGCACACGATAACTATGGCTACACCTTC. This sequence encodes CSVGDRAHDNYGYTF.